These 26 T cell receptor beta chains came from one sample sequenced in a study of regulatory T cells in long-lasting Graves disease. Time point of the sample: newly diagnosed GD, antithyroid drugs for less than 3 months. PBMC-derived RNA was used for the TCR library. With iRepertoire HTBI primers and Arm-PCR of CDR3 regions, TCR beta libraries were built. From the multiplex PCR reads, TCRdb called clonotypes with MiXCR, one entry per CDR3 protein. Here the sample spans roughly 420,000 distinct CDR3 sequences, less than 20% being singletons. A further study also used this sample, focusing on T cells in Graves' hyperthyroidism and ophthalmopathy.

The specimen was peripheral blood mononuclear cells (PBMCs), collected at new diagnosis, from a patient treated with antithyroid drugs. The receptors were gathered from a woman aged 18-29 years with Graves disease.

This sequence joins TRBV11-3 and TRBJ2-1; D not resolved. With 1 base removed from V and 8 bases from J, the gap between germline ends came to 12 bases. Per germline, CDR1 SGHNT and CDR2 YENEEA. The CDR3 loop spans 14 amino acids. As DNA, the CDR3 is TGTGCCAGCAGCTTAGTAGGGTTTACCGATGAGCAGTTCTTC. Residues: CASSLVGFTDEQFF.

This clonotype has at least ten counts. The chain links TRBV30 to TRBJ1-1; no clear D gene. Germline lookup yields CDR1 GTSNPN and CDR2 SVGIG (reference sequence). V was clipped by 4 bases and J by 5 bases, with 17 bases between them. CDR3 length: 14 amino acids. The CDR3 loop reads CAWNSYLRRTEAFF. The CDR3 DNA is TGTGCCTGGAATTCATACCTTAGGAGGACTGAAGCTTTCTTT.

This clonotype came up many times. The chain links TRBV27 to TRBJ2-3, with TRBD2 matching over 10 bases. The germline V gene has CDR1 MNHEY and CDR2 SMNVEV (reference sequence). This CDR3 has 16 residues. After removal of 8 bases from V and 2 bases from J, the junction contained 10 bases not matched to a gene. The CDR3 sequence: CASGRLAGGSTDTQYF. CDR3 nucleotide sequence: TGTGCCAGCGGTCGCTTAGCGGGGGGATCCACAGATACGCAGTATTTT.

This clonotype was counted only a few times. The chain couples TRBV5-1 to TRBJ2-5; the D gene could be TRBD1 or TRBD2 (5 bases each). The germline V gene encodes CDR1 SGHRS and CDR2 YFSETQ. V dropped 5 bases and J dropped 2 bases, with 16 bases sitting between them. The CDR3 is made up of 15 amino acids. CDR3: CASSAVAGTQETQYF. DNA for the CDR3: TGCGCCAGCAGTGCGGTCGCAGGGACGCAAGAGACCCAGTACTTC.

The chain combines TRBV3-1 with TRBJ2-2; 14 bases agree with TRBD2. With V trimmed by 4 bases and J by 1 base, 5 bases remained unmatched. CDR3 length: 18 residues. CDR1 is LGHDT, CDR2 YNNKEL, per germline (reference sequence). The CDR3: CASSRGLAGAVNTGELFF. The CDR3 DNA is TGTGCCAGCAGCCGGGGACTAGCGGGAGCGGTGAACACCGGGGAGCTGTTTTTT.

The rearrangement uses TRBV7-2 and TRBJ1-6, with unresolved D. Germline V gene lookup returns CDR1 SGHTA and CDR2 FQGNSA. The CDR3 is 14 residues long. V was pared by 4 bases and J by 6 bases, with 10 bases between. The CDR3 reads CASSSDLPNSPLHF. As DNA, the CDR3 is TGTGCCAGCAGCTCAGATCTTCCTAATTCACCCCTCCACTTT.

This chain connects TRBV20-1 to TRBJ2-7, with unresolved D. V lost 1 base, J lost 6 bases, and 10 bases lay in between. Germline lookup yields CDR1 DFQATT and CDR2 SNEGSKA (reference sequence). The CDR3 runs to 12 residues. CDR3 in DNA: TGCAGTGCTAGAGCAGGAGACGCCGAGCAGTACTTC. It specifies CSARAGDAEQYF.

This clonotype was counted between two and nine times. The CDR3 is CASNSQGLYTGELFF. CDR3 in DNA: TGTGCCAGCAATTCACAGGGGCTCTACACCGGGGAGCTGTTTTTT. The chain uses TRBV27 and TRBJ2-2; 7 nucleotides line up with TRBD1. Germline assignment: CDR1 MNHEY and CDR2 SMNVEV (reference sequence). This CDR3 comprises 15 residues. V lost 7 bases, J lost 3 bases, and 8 bases stayed unmatched.

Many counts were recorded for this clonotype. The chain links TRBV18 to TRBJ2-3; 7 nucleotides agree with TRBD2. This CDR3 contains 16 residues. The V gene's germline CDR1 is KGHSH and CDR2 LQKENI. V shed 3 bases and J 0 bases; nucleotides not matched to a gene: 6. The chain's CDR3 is CASSPSRAGSTDTQYF. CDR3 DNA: TGTGCCAGCTCACCCTCCCGAGCGGGAAGCACAGATACGCAGTATTTT.

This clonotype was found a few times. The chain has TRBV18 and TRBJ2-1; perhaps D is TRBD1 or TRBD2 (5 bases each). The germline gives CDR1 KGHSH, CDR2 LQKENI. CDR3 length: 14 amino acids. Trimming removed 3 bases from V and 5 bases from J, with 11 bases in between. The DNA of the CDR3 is TGTGCCAGCTCACCCGGGACGCTTAACAATGAGCAGTTCTTC. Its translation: CASSPGTLNNEQFF.

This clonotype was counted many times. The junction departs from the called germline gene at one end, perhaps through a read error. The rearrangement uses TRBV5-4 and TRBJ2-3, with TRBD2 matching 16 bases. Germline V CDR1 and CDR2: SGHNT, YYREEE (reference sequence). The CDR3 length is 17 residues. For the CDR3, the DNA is TGTGCCAGCAGTTTGGGACTAGCGGGAGGGGGTACAGATACGCAGTATTTT. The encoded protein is CASSLGLAGGGTDTQYF.

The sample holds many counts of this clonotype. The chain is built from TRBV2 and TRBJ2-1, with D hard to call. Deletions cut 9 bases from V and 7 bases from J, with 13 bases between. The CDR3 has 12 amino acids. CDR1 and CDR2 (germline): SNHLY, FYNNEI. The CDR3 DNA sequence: TGTGCCAGGCAAAAGGGTGAGAATGAGCAGTTCTTC. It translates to CARQKGENEQFF.

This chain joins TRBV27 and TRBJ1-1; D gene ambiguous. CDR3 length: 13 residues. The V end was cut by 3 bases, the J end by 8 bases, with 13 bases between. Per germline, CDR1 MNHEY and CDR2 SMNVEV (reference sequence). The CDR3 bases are TGTGCCAGCAGTTTGACGGGCCCCGTCGAAGCTTTCTTT. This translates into CASSLTGPVEAFF.

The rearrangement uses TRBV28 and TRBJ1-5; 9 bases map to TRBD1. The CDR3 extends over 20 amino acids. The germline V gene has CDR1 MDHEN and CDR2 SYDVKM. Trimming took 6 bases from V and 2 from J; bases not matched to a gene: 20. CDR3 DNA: TGTGCCAGCAGCCCTAGATCCAACAGGGGGCGTCGGTATGGCAATCAGCCCCAGCATTTT. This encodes CASSPRSNRGRRYGNQPQHF. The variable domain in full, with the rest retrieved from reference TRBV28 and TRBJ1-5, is DVKVTQSSRYLVKRTGEKVFLECVQDMDHENMFWYRQDPGLGLRLIYFSYDVKMKEKGDIPEGYSVSREKKERFSLILESASTNQTSMYLCASSPRSNRGRRYGNQPQHFGDGTRLSIL.

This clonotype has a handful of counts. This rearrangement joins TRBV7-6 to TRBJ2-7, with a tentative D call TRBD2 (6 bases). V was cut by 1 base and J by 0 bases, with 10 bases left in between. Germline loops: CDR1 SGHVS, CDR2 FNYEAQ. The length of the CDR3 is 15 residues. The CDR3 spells CASSLEPSDSYEQYF. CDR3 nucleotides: TGTGCCAGCAGCTTAGAACCTAGCGACTCCTACGAGCAGTACTTC.

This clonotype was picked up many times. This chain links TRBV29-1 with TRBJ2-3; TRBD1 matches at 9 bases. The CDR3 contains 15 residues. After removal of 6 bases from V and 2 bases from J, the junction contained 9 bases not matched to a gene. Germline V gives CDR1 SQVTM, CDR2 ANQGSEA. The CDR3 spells CSVSPGQGFTDTQYF. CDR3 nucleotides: TGCAGCGTATCACCGGGACAGGGATTCACAGATACGCAGTATTTT.

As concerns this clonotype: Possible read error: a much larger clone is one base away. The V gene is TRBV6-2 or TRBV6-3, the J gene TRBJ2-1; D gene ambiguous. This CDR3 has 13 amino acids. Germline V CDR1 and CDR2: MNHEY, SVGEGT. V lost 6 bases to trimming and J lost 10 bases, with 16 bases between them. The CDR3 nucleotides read TGTGCCAGCAGGACGGCAGTCACCTACGAGCAGTTCTTC. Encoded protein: CASRTAVTYEQFF.

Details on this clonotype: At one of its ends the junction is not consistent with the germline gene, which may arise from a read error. The chain's CDR3 is CASSPTTGGFGSTIYF. In DNA, the CDR3 is TGCGCCAGCAGCCCAACGACAGGGGGGTTTGGAAGCACCATATATTTT. The J gene is TRBJ1-3, the V gene TRBV5-1; 9 bases are shared with TRBD1. This CDR3 region has 16 residues. The germline CDR1 and CDR2 sequences are SGHRS and YFSETQ.

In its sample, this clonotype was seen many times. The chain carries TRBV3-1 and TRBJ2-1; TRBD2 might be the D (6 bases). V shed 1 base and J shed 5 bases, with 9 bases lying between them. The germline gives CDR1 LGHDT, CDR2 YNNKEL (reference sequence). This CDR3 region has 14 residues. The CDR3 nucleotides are TGTGCCAGCAGCCAAGCGACTAGTCACAATGAGCAGTTCTTC. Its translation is CASSQATSHNEQFF.

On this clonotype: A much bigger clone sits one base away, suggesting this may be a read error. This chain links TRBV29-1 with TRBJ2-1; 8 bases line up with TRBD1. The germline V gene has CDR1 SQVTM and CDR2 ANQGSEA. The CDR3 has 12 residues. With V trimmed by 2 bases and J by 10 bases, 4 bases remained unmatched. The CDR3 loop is CSVEQGADEQFF. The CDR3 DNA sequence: TGCAGCGTTGAACAGGGGGCCGACGAGCAGTTCTTC.

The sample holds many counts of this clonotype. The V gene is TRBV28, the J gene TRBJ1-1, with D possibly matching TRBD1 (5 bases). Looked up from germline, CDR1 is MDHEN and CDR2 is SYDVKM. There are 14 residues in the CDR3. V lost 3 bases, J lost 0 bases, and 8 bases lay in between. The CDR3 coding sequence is TGTGCCAGCAGTTTCAGGGCTCTGAACACTGAAGCTTTCTTT. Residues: CASSFRALNTEAFF.

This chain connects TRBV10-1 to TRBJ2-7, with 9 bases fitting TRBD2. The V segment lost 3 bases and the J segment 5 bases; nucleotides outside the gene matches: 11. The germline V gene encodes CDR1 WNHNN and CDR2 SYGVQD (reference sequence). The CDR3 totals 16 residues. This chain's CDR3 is CASSDTLGLAGHEQYF. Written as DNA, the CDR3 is TGCGCCAGCAGTGATACATTGGGACTAGCAGGACACGAGCAGTACTTC.

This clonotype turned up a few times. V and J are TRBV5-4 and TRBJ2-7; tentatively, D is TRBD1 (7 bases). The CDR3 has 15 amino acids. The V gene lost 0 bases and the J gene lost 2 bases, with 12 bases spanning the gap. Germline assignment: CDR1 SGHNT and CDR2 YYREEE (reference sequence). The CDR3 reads CASSLGRGEAYEQYF. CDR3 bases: TGTGCCAGCAGCTTGGGCAGGGGGGAAGCCTACGAGCAGTACTTC.

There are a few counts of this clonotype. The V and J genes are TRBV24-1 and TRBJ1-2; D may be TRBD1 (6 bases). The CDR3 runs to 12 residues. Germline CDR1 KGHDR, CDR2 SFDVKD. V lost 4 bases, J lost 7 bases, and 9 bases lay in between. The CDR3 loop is CATSDNRVGYTF. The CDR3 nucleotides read TGTGCCACCAGTGACAACAGGGTTGGCTACACCTTC.

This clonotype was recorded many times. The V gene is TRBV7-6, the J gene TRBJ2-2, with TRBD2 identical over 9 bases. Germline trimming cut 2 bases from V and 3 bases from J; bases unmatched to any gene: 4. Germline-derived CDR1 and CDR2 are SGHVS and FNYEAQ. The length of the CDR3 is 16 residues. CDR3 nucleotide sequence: TGTGCCAGCAGCTTAAGCTGGACTAGCGACACCGGGGAGCTGTTTTTT. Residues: CASSLSWTSDTGELFF. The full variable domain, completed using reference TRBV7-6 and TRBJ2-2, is GAGVSQSPRYKVTKRGQDVALRCDPISGHVSLYWYRQALGQGPEFLTYFNYEAQQDKSGLPNDRFSAERPEGSISTLTIQRTEQRDSAMYRCASSLSWTSDTGELFFGEGSRLTVL.

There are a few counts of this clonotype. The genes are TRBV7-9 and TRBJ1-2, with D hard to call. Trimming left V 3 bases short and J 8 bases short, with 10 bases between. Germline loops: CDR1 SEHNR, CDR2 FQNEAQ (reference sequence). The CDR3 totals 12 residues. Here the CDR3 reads CASSFQSEGYTF. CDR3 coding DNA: TGTGCCAGCAGCTTCCAATCCGAAGGCTACACCTTC.